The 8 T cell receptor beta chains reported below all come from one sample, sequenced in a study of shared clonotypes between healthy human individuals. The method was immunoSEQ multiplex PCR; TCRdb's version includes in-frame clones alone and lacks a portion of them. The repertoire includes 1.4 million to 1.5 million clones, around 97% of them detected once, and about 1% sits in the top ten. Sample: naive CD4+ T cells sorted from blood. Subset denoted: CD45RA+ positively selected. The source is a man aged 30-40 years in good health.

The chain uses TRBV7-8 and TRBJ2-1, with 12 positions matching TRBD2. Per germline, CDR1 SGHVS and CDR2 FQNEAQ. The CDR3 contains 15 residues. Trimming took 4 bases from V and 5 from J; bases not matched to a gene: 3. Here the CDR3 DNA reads TGTGCCAGCAGCTGGACTAGCGGGATGGACAATGAGCAGTTCTTC. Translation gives CASSWTSGMDNEQFF.

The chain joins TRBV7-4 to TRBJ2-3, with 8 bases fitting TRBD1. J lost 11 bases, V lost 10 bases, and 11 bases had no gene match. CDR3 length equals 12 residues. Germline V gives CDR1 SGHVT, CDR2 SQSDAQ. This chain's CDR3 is CANQTGEVGQYF. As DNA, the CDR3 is TGTGCCAACCAGACAGGGGAAGTGGGGCAGTATTTT. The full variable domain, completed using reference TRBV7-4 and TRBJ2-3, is GAGVSQSPRYKVAKRGRDVALRCDSISGHVTLYWYRQTLGQGSEVLTYSQSDAQRDKSGRPSGRFSAERPERSVSTLKIQRTEQGDSAVYLCANQTGEVGQYFGPGTRLTVL.

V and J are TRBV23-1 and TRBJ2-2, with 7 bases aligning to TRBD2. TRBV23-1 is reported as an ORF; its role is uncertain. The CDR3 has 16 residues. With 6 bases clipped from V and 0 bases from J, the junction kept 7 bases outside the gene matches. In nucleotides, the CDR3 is TGCGCCAGCAGCCTAGATGGACTAGCGAACACCGGGGAGCTGTTTTTT. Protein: CASSLDGLANTGELFF.

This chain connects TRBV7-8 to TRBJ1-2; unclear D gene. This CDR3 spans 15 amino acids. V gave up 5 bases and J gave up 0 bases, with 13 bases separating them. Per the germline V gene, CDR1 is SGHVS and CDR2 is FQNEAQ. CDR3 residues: CASSQTRGSNYGYTF. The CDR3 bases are TGTGCCAGCAGCCAGACCCGGGGATCTAACTATGGCTACACCTTC.

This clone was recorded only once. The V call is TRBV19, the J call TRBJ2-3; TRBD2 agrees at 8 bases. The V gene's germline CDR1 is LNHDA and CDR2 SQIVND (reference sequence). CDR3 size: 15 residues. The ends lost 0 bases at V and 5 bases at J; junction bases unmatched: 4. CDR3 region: CASSIEGLAGDTQYF. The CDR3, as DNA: TGTGCCAGTAGTATAGAAGGGCTAGCGGGAGATACGCAGTATTTT.

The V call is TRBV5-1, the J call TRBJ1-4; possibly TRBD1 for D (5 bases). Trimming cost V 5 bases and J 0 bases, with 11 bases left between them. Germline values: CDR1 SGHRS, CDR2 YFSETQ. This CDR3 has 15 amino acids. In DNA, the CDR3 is TGCGCCAGCAGTTCCACAGGTACAACTAATGAAAAACTGTTTTTT. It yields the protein CASSSTGTTNEKLFF.

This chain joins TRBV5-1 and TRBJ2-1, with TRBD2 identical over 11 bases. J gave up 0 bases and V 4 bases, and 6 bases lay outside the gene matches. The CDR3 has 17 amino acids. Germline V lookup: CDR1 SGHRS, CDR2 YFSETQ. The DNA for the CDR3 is TGCGCCAGCAGCACGGGACTAGCGGAAAACTCCTACAATGAGCAGTTCTTC. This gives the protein CASSTGLAENSYNEQFF.

The CDR3 spells CASSLVLAVPYNEQFF. The CDR3 coding sequence is TGTGCCAGCAGCTTAGTACTAGCGGTCCCCTACAATGAGCAGTTCTTC. This sequence joins TRBV7-9 and TRBJ2-1; 8 nucleotides align to TRBD2. There are 16 residues in the CDR3. Per the germline V gene, CDR1 is SEHNR and CDR2 is FQNEAQ (reference sequence). V was clipped by 1 base and J by 2 bases; unmatched bases: 4. The full variable domain, rest sourced from reference TRBV7-9 and TRBJ2-1, is DTGVSQNPRHKITKRGQNVTFRCDPISEHNRLYWYRQTLGQGPEFLTYFQNEAQLEKSRLLSDRFSAERPKGSFSTLEIQRTEQGDSAMYLCASSLVLAVPYNEQFFGPGTRLTVL.